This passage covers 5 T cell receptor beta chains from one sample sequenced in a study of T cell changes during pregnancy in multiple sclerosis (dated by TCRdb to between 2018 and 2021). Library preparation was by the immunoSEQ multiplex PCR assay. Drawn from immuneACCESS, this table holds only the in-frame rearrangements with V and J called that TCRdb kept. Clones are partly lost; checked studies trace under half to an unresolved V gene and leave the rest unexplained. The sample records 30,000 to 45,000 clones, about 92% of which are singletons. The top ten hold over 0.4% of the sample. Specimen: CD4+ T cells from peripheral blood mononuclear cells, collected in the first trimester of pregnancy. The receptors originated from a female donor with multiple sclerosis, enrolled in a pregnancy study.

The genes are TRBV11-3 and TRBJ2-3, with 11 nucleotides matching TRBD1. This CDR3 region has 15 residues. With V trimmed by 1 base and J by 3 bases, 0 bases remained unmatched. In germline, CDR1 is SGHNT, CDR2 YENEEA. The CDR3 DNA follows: TGTGCCAGCAGCTTAGGGGACAGGGGGACAGATACGCAGTATTTT. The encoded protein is CASSLGDRGTDTQYF.

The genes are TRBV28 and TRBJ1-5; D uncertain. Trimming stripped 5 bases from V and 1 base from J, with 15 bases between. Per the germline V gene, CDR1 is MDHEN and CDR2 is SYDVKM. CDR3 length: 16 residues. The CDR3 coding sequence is TGTGCCAGCAGTCCCCCCACGGGATTGAGCAATCAGCCCCAGCATTTT. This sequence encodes CASSPPTGLSNQPQHF.

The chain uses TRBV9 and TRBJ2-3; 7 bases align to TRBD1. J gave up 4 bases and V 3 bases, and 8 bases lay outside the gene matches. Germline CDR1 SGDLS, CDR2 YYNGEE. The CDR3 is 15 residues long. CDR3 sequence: CASSARQGSADTQYF. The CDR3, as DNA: TGTGCCAGCAGCGCCAGACAGGGTTCAGCAGATACGCAGTATTTT.

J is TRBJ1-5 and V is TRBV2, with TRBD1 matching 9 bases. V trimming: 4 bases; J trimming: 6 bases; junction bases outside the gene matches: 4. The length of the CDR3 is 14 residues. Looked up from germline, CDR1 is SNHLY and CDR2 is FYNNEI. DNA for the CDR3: TGTGCCAGCAGTGCCACAGGGGGCAGTCAGCCCCAGCATTTT. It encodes CASSATGGSQPQHF. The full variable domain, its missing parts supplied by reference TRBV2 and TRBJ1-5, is EPEVTQTPSHQVTQMGQEVILRCVPISNHLYFYWYRQILGQKVEFLVSFYNNEISEKSEIFDDQFSVERPDGSNFTLKIRSTKLEDSAMYFCASSATGGSQPQHFGDGTRLSIL.

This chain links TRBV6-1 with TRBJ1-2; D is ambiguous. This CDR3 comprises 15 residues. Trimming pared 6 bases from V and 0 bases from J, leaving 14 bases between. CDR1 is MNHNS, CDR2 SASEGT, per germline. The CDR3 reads CASSQLGLTNYGYTF. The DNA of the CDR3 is TGTGCCAGCAGCCAACTCGGACTTACTAACTATGGCTACACCTTC.